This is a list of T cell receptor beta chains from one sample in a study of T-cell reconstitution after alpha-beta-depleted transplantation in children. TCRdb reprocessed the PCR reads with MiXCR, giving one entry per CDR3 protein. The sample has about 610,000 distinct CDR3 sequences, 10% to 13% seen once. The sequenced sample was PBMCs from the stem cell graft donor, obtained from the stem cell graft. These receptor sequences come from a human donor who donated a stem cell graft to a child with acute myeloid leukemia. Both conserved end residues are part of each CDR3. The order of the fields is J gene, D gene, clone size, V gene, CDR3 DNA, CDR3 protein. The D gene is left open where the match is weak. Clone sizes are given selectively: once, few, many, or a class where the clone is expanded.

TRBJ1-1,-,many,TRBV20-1,TGCAGTGCCCCTGCGACAGGATTGAACACTGAAGCTTTCTTT,CSAPATGLNTEAFF
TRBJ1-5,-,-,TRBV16,TGTGCCAGCAGCCAATCGGAGACCCGCTATAGCAATCAGCCCCAGCATTTT,CASSQSETRYSNQPQHF
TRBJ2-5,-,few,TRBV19,TGTGCCAGTAGTATGGGGACACCGGGAAAAGAGACCCAGTACTTC,CASSMGTPGKETQYF
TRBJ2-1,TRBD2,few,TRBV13,TGTGCCAGCAGCTTTAATCTAGCGGGAGGTTCCTACAATGAGCAGTTCTTC,CASSFNLAGGSYNEQFF
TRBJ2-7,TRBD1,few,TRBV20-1,TGCAGTGCGCAGGACAGGGTCTTTGGGACCTACGAGCAGTACTTC,CSAQDRVFGTYEQYF
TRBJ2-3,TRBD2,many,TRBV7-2,TGTGCCAGCAGCTTAGTAGCGGGAGGTTGGGATACGCAGTATTTT,CASSLVAGGWDTQYF
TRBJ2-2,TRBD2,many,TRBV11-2,TGTGCCAGCAGCTTGCTTAGCGGGAGATACACCGGGGAGCTGTTTTTT,CASSLLSGRYTGELFF
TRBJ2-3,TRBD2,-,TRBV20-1,TGCAGTGCCCCCGCAGCGGGAGGGGGAGATACGCAGTATTTT,CSAPAAGGGDTQYF
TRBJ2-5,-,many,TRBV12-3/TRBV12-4,TGTGCCAGCAGTTTAGCGTGGGGGAAAGAGACCCAGTACTTC,CASSLAWGKETQYF
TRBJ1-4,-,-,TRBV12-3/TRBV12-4,TGTGCCAGCAGCCCCCGAGGACTGGCAACTAATGAAAAACTGTTTTTT,CASSPRGLATNEKLFF
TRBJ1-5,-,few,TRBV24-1,TGTGCCACCAGTGATCCGCTGGGGGGTCCCAGTCAGCCCCAGCATTTT,CATSDPLGGPSQPQHF
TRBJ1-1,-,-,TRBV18,TGTGCCAGCTCAGGGGAGAACATGAACACTGAAGCTTTCTTT,CASSGENMNTEAFF
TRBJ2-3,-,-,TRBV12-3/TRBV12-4,TGTGCCAGCACCAATAACGGGGGGCCAGATACGCAGTATTTT,CASTNNGGPDTQYF
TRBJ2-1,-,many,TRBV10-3,TGTGCCATCACTTCCGGGACTTCATACAATGAGCAGTTCTTC,CAITSGTSYNEQFF
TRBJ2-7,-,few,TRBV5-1,TGCGCCAGCAGCTTGGACGGAGGGCCGCGGTACGAGCAGTACTTC,CASSLDGGPRYEQYF
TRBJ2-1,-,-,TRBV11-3,TGTGCCAGCAGCTTTTCCATCTACAATGAGCAGTTCTTC,CASSFSIYNEQFF
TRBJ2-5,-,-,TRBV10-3,TGTGCCATCAGTGTTACCGGAGGGGCCCAAGAGACCCAGTACTTC,CAISVTGGAQETQYF
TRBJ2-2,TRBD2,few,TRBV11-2,TGTGCCAGCAGTCCGGCAGGAACTAGCGGGCCGAACACCGGGGAGCTGTTTTTT,CASSPAGTSGPNTGELFF
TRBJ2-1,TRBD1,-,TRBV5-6,TGTGCCAGCAGCCCGGGACAGGGGGCATACTACAATGAGCAGTTCTTC,CASSPGQGAYYNEQFF
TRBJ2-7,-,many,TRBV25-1,TGTGCCAGCAGTGAATTCTGGGCAGGGGTCTCCTACGAGCAGTACTTC,CASSEFWAGVSYEQYF
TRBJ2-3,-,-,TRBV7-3,TGTGCCAGCAGCCCCTCTAGAGGGGTGGATACGCAGTATTTT,CASSPSRGVDTQYF
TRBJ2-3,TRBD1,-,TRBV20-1,TGCAGTGCTAGCCGGGACAGTAGCACAGATACGCAGTATTTT,CSASRDSSTDTQYF
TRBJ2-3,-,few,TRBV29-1,TGCAGCGCCGACAGTGCTCCGGGAGATACGCAGTATTTT,CSADSAPGDTQYF
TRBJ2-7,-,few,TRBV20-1,TGCAGTGCCCTATCATACCCCGGGAGACAGAGCTACGAGCAGTACTTC,CSALSYPGRQSYEQYF
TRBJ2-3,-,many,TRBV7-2,TGTGCCAGCAGCTTATACACGGCGAGCACAGATACGCAGTATTTT,CASSLYTASTDTQYF
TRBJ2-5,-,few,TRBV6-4,TGTGCCACCGCCCGGGACCCGGTTGGGACCCAGTACTTC,CATARDPVGTQYF
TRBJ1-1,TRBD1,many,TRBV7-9,TGTGCCAGCAGCCCTTGGGCGACCCGGACAGGTGAAGCTTTCTTT,CASSPWATRTGEAFF
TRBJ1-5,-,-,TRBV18,TGTGCCAGCTCACCAGAGGGGGGTGGCAATCAGCCCCAGCATTTT,CASSPEGGGNQPQHF
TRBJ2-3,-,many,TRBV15,TGTGCCACCAGCGTTAGGTGGGATATACGCACAGATACGCAGTATTTT,CATSVRWDIRTDTQYF
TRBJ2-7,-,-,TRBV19,TGTGCCAGTAGCCCCGTGGAGACTAGGGAGCAGTACTTC,CASSPVETREQYF
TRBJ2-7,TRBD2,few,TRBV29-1,TGCAGCGTACAGCGGGGAGGGCCGGGGGAGCAGTACTTC,CSVQRGGPGEQYF
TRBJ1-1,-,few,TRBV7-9,TGTGCCAGCAGCGGGGAGAGGGAAGCTTTCTTT,CASSGEREAFF
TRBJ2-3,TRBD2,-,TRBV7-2,TGTGCCAGCAGCCCAATCGGGACTAGCGGGGGCACAGATACGCAGTATTTT,CASSPIGTSGGTDTQYF
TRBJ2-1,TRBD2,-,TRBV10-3,TGTGCCATCAGAGAGCGGGAGACGGACAATGAGCAGTTCTTC,CAIRERETDNEQFF
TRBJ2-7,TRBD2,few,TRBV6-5,TGTGCCAGCAGTCAAATGGGGGGGGAGCAGTACTTC,CASSQMGGEQYF
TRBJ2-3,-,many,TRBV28,TGTGCCAGCAGAGGAAAGCGGTCAGATACGCAGTATTTT,CASRGKRSDTQYF
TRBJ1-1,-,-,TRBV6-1,TGTGCCAGCAGCGACGGGGGTCCCAACACTGAAGCTTTCTTT,CASSDGGPNTEAFF
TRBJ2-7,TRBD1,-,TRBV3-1,TGTGCCAGCAGCCAAGGGACAGGGGGCTCCTACGAGCAGTACTTC,CASSQGTGGSYEQYF
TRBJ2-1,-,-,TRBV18,TGTGCCAGCTCACCACAGTGGCTAGACAAGGACAATGAGCAGTTCTTC,CASSPQWLDKDNEQFF
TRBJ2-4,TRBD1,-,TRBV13,TGTGCCAGCAGTTCTCACCGACAGGGGGAGCAGTACTTC,CASSSHRQGEQYF
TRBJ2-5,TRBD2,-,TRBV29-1,TGCAGCGTCTCCCCTTCTAGCGGGAGAGGACAAGAGACCCAGTACTTC,CSVSPSSGRGQETQYF
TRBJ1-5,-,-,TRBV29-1,TGCAGCGTTGTATGGGGACACAGCAATCAGCCCCAGCATTTT,CSVVWGHSNQPQHF
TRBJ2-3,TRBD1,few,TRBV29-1,TGCAGCGAAAACGGACAGGGGGGGACAGATACGCAGTATTTT,CSENGQGGTDTQYF
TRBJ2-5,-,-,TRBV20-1,TGCAGTGCCGACGCAGGGCCCCAAGAGACCCAGTACTTC,CSADAGPQETQYF
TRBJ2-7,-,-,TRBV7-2,TGTGCCAGCAGCTTAGCGCAGGGGGAGCAGTACTTC,CASSLAQGEQYF
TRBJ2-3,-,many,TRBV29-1,TGCAGCGCCTCTTCATGGGGGAGGTCCCTCACAGATACGCAGTATTTT,CSASSWGRSLTDTQYF
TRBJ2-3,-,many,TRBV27,TGTGCCAGCAGGGCAGAAACATGGGGCACAGATACGCAGTATTTT,CASRAETWGTDTQYF
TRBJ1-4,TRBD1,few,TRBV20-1,TGCAGTGCTACCCGACAGGGAGATAATGAAAAACTGTTTTTT,CSATRQGDNEKLFF
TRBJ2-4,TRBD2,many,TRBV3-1,TGTGCCAGCAGCGATAGCGGGAAGGTGGACATTCAGTACTTC,CASSDSGKVDIQYF
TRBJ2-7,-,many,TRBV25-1,TGTGCCAGCAGCCCCACGAGCGCCGAGCAGTACTTC,CASSPTSAEQYF
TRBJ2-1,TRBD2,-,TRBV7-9,TGTGCCAGCAGCTTAAGGACTAGCGGGAGGGAAGATGAGTTCTTC,CASSLRTSGREDEFF
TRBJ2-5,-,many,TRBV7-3,TGTGCCAGCAGCTTAGGCCTAGCTACGTACCAAGAGACCCAGTACTTC,CASSLGLATYQETQYF
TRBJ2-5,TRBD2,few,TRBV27,TGTGCCAGCAGTCCCGGGACTAGCTGGGGGACCCAGTACTTC,CASSPGTSWGTQYF
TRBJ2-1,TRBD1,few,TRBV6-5,TGTGCCAGCAGTTCGACAGGGGTCGTCTACAATGAGCAGTTCTTC,CASSSTGVVYNEQFF
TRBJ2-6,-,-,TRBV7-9,TGTGCCAGCATCGGGAGCTCTGGGGCCAACGTCCTGACTTTC,CASIGSSGANVLTF